By share, the clone carrying this TCR delta chain counts as large. The CDR3 covers 16 residues. The V segment lost 2 bases and the J segment 1 base; nucleotides outside the gene matches: 7. Germline values: CDR1 GEAIGNYY, CDR2 EKD. These data are taken from a study of gamma-delta T cells after stem cell transplantation. TCRdb reanalysed the RT-PCR reads with CATT. The sample carries approximately 2,600 delta-chain clones, around 4.3% recorded once. This clonotype was obtained from a human donor. It is not recorded whose cells these are; they may come from a transplant donor. V and J are TRDV2 and TRDJ1; 9 positions agree with TRDD3. The sequenced sample was gamma-delta T cells. Written as DNA, the CDR3 is TGTGCCTGTGACATACTGGGGGACCATTTCACCGATAAACTCATCTTT. This translates into CACDILGDHFTDKLIF.